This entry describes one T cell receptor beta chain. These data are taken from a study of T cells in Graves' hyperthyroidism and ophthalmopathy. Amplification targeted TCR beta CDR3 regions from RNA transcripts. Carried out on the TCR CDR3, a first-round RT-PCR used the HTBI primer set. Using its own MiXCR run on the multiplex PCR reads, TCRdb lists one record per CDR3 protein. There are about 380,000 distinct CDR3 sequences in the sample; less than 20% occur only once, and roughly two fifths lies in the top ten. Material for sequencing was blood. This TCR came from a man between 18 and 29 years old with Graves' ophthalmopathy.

CDR3 residues: CASSPPTGGASTEAFF. The CDR3 DNA reads as TGTGCCAGCAGTCCCCCTACAGGGGGCGCGTCCACTGAAGCTTTCTTT. J is TRBJ1-1 and V is TRBV27, with TRBD1 matching over 9 bases. V shed 5 bases, J shed 4 bases, and the junction held 11 bases outside the gene matches. This CDR3 has 16 residues. Germline loops: CDR1 MNHEY, CDR2 SMNVEV (reference sequence).